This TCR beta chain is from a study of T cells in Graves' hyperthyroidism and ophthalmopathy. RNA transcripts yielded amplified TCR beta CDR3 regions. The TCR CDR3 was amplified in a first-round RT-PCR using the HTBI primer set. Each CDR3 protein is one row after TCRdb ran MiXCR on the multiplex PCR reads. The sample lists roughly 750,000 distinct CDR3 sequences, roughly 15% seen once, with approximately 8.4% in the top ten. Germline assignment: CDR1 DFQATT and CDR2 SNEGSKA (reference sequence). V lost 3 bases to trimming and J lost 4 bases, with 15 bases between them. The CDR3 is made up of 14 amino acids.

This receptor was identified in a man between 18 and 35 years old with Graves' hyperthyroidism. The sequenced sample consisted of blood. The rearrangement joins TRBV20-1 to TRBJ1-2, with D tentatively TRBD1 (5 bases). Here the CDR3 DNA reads TGCAGTGCTAGGACCTCCGGGGCCGTCTATGGCTACACCTTC. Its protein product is CSARTSGAVYGYTF.